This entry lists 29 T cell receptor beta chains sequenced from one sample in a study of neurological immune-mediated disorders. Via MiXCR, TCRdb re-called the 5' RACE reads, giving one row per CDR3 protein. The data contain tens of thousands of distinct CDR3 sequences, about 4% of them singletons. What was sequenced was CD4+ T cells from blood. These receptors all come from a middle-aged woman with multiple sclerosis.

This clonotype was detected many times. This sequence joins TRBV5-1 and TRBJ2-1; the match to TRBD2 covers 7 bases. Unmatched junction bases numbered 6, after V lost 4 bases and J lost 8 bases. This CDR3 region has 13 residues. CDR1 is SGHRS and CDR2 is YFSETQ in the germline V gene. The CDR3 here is CASSLQGGDEQFF. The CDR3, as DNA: TGCGCCAGCAGCCTCCAGGGAGGGGATGAGCAGTTCTTC.

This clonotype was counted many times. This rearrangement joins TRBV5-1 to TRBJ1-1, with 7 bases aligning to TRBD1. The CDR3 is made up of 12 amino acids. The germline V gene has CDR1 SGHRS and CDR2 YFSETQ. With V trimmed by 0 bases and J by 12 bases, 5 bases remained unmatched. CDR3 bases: TGCGCCAGCAGCTTGGAAGGGGGCGGAACTTTCTTT. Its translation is CASSLEGGGTFF.

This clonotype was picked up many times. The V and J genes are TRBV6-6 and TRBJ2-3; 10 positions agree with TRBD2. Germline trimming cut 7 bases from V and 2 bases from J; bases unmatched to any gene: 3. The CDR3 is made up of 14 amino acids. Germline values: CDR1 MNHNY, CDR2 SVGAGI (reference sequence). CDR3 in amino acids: CASISGGSTDTQYF. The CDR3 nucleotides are TGTGCCAGCATTAGCGGGGGGTCCACAGATACGCAGTATTTT.

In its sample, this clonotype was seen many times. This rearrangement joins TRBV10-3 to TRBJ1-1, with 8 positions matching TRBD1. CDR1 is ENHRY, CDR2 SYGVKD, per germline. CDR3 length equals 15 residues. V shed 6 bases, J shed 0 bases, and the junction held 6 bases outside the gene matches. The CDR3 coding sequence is TGTGCCATCAGGACATCAGGGGGCCTGAACACTGAAGCTTTCTTT. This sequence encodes CAIRTSGGLNTEAFF.

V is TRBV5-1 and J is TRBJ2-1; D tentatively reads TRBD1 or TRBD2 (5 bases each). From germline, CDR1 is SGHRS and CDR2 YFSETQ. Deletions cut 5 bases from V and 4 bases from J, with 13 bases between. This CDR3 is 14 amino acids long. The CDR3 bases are TGCGCCAGCAGTTGGGGGTCCCCTTACAATGAGCAGTTCTTC. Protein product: CASSWGSPYNEQFF.

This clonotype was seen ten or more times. The CDR3 loop reads CASSWDRGTITEAFF. The CDR3 DNA reads TGTGCCAGCAGTTGGGACAGGGGCACGATCACTGAAGCTTTCTTT. This rearrangement joins TRBV6-1 to TRBJ1-1; 10 bases map to TRBD1. The CDR3 consists of 15 residues. With 5 bases clipped from V and 4 bases from J, the junction kept 7 bases outside the gene matches. Germline lookup yields CDR1 MNHNS and CDR2 SASEGT.

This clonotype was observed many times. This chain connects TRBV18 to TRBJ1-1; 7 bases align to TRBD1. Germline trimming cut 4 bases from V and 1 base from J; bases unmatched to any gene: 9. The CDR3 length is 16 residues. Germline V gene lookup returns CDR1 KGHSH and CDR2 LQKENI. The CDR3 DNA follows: TGTGCCAGCTCACAACCGACAGGGAGCGGGAACACTGAAGCTTTCTTT. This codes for CASSQPTGSGNTEAFF.

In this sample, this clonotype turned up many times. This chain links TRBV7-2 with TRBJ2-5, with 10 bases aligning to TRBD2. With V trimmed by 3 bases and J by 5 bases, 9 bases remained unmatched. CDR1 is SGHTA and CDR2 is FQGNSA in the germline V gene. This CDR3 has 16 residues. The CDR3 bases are TGTGCCAGCAGCTTTTCGAGCGGGGGGGCCGGGGAGACCCAGTACTTC. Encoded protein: CASSFSSGGAGETQYF. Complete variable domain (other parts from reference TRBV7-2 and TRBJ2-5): GAGVSQSPSNKVTEKGKDVELRCDPISGHTALYWYRQSLGQGLEFLIYFQGNSAPDKSGLPSDRFSAERTGGSVSTLTIQRTQQEDSAVYLCASSFSSGGAGETQYFGPGTRLLVL.

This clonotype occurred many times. As DNA, the CDR3 is TGCGCCAGCAGCCGGGACAGAACATCAACTAATGAAAAACTGTTTTTT. Protein sequence: CASSRDRTSTNEKLFF. The chain links TRBV5-1 to TRBJ1-4; TRBD1 matches at 7 bases. V lost 4 bases to trimming and J lost 0 bases; unmatched junction nucleotides: 6. CDR1 and CDR2 (germline): SGHRS, YFSETQ. The CDR3 consists of 16 residues.

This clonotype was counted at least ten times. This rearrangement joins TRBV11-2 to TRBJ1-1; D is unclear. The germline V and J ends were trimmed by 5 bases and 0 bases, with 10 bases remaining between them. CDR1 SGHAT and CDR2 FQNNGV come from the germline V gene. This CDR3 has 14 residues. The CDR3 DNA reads TGTGCCAGCAGCCTATGGATTATGAACACTGAAGCTTTCTTT. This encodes CASSLWIMNTEAFF. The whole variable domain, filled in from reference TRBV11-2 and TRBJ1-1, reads EAGVAQSPRYKIIEKRQSVAFWCNPISGHATLYWYQQILGQGPKLLIQFQNNGVVDDSQLPKDRFSAERLKGVDSTLKIQPAKLEDSAVYLCASSLWIMNTEAFFGQGTRLTVV.

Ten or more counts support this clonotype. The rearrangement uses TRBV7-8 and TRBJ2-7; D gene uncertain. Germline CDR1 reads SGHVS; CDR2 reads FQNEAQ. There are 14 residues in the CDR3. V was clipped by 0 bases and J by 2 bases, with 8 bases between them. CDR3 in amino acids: CASSLAGIPYEQYF. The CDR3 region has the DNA TGTGCCAGCAGCTTAGCAGGGATTCCCTACGAGCAGTACTTC.

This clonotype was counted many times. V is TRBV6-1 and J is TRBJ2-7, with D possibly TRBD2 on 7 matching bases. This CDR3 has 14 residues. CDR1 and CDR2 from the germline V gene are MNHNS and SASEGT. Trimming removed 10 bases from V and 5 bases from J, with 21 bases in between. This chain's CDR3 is CATAGRGAGNEQYF. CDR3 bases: TGTGCCACCGCGGGACGGGGGGCAGGCAACGAGCAGTACTTC.

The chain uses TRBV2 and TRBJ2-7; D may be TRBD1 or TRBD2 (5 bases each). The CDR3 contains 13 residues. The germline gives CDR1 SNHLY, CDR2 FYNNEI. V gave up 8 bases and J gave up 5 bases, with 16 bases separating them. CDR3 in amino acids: CASGVEGTDEQYF. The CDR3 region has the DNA TGTGCCAGCGGAGTCGAAGGGACGGACGAGCAGTACTTC.

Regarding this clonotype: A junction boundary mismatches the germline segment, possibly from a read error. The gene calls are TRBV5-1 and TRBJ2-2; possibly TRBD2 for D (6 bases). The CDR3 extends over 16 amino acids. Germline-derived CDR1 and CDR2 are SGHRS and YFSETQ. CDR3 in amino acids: CTSSREVGANTGELFF. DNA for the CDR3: TGCACCAGCAGTAGGGAGGTGGGGGCGAACACCGGGGAGCTGTTTTTT. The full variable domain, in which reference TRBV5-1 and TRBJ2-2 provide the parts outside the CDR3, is KAGVTQTPRYLIKTRGQQVTLSCSPISGHRSVSWYQQTPGQGLQFLFEYFSETQRNKGNFPGRFSGRQFSNSRSEMNVSTLELGDSALYLCTSSREVGANTGELFFGEGSRLTVL.

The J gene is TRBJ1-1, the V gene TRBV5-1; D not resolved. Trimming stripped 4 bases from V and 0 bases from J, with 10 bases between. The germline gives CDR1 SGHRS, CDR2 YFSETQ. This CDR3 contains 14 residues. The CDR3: CASSPRGVNTEAFF. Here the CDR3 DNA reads TGCGCCAGCAGCCCGCGTGGCGTGAACACTGAAGCTTTCTTT.

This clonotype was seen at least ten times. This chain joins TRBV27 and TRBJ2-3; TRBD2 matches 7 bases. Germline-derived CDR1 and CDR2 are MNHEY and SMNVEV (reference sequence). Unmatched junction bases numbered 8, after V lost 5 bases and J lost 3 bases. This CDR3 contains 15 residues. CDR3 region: CASSRGVLVTDTQYF. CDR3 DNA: TGTGCCAGCAGTCGGGGGGTCCTAGTAACAGATACGCAGTATTTT.

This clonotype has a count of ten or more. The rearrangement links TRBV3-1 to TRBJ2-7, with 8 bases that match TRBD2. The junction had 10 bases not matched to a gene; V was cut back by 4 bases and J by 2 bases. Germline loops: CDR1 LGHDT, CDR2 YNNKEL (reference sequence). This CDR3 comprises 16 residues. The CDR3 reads CASSLASSGPTYEQYF. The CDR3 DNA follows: TGTGCCAGCAGCCTGGCGTCTAGCGGGCCGACCTACGAGCAGTACTTC.

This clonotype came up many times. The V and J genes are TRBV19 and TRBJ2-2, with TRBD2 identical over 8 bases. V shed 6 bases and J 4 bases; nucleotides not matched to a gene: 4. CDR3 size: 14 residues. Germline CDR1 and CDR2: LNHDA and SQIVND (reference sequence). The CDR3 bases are TGTGCCAGTAGCGACGGGGGGGCCACCGGGGAGCTGTTTTTT. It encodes CASSDGGATGELFF.

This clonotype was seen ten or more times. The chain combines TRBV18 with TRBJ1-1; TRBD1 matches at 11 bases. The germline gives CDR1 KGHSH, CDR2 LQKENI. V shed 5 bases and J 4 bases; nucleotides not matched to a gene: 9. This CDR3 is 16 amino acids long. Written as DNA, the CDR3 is TGTGCCAGCTCATTCTCCGGGACAGGGGGGGTCACTGAAGCTTTCTTT. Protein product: CASSFSGTGGVTEAFF.

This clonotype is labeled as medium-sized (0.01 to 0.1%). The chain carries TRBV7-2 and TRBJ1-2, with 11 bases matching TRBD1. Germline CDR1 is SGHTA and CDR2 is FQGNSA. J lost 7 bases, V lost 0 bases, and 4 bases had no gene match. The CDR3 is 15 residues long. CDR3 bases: TGTGCCAGCAGCTTAGCCTCCGGGACAGGGGGTGGCTACACCTTC. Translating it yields CASSLASGTGGGYTF.

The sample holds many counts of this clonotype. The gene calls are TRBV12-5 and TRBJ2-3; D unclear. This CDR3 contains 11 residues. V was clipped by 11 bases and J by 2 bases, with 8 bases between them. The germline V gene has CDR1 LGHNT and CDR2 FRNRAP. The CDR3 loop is CASSATDTQYF. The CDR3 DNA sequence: TGTGCTTCGAGCGCCACAGATACGCAGTATTTT.

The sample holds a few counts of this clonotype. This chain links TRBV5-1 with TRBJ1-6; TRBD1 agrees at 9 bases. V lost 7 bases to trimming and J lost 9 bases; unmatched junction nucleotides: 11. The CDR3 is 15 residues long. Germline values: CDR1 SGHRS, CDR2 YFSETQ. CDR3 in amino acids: CASSRTGAPGSPLHF. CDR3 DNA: TGCGCCAGCTCAAGGACAGGGGCCCCCGGTTCACCCCTCCACTTT.

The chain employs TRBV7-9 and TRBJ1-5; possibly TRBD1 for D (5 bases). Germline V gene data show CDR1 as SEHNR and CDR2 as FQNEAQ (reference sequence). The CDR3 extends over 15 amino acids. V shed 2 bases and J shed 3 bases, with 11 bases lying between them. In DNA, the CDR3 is TGTGCCAGCAGCTTATTCCTGGGGGACAATCAGCCCCAGCATTTT. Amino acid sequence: CASSLFLGDNQPQHF.

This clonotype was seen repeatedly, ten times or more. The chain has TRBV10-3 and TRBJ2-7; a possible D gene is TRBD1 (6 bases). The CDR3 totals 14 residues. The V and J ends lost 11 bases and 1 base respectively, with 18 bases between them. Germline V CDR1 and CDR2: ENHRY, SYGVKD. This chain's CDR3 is CASRLDRQSYEQYF. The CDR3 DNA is TGTGCCTCACGCCTGGACAGACAGTCCTACGAGCAGTACTTC.

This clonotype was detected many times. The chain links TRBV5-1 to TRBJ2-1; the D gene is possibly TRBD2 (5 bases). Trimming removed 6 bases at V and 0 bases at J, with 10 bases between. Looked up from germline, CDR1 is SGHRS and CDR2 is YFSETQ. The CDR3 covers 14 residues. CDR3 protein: CASKRQSSYNEQFF. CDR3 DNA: TGCGCCAGCAAGCGGCAGAGCTCCTACAATGAGCAGTTCTTC.

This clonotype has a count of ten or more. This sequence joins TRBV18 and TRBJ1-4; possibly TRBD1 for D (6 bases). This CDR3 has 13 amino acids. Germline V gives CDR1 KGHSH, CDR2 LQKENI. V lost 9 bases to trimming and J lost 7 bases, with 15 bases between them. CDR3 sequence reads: CASTSGAGEKLFF. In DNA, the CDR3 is TGTGCCAGTACCTCAGGGGCCGGTGAAAAACTGTTTTTT.

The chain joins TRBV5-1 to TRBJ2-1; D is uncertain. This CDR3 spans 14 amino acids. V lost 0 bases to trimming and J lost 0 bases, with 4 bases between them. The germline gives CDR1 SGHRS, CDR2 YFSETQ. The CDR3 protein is CASSLEPSYNEQFF. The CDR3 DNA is TGCGCCAGCAGCTTGGAACCCTCCTACAATGAGCAGTTCTTC.

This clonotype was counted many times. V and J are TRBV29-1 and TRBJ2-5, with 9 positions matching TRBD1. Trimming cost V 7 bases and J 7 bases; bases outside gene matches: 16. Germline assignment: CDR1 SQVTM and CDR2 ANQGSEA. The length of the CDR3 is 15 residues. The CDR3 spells CSARRGTGQVGTQYF. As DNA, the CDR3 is TGCAGCGCCCGCCGTGGGACAGGGCAAGTGGGGACCCAGTACTTC.

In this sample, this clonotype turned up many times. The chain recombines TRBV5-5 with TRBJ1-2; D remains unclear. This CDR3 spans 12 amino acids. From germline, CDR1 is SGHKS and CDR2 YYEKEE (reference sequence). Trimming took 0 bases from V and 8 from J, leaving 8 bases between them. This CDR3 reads CASSLGLLGYTF. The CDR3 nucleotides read TGTGCCAGCAGCTTGGGCTTATTGGGCTACACCTTC.